These T cell receptor beta chains were read from a single sample in a study of blood T cell repertoires in COVID-19. Profiling relied on immunoSEQ multiplex PCR, and the TCRdb table lists in-frame clones only, not all of them. The sample lists roughly 300,000 clones, 85% seen once, with 2% to 3% in the top ten. Sequencing input: PBMCs or T cells enriched from blood (not recorded which). The receptors come from a woman in her 50s who had recovered from COVID-19. The conserved cysteine and the conserved F or W are not part of the CDR3 here.

v_call cdr3_length cdr3_aa
TRBV7-9 14 ASSKVGQGVSYEQY
TRBV16 15 ASSRGTGSHEGLGYT
TRBV5-1 12 ASSSGQATDTQY
TRBV3-1/TRBV3-2 11 ASSRQGSGELF
TRBV2 12 ASEGAGGTDTQY
TRBV6-5 10 ASTREAYEQY
TRBV6-5 13 ASSSQGGRAYEQY
TRBV7-2 13 ASSLGPQAGNTIY
TRBV25-1 14 ASSEVASGRGETQY
TRBV27 16 ASSFRSPEQGNGNTIY
TRBV12-3/TRBV12-4 10 ASSAGTGPYT
TRBV16 13 ASSRPSGRGDTQY
TRBV7-9 13 ASSMGQNSNQPQH
TRBV3-1/TRBV3-2 12 ASSPDIPGNTIY
TRBV7-9 13 ASSLVAGGPNEQF
TRBV28 11 ASKPSQGPEAF
TRBV7-3 14 ARAGAGSPDRAPLH
TRBV7-6 12 ASSLAGATYEQY
TRBV14 12 ASSPGQLRSPLH
TRBV19 14 ASSIRPGGITGELF
TRBV10-2 12 ASSFGRRNTEAF
TRBV12-3/TRBV12-4 11 ASFGGGREKLF
TRBV19 13 ASSSPNRANTEAF
TRBV4-1 12 ASSPAGRINEQF
TRBV12-3/TRBV12-4 10 ASRADSHGYT
TRBV30 11 AWSVGTGDEAF